This T cell receptor beta chain came from a study of radiation and T cells in renal cell carcinoma. At the level of the study: Nephrectomy followed 15 Gy stereotactic body radiation by 4 weeks. Study outcomes and limitations: Without pretreatment biopsies, baseline tumor clonotype presence was undetermined. From baseline, blood top tumor clonotypes peaked at 2 weeks post-radiation.

In this sample, this clone turned up a few times. Its cognate antigen is unknown. Time point denoted: baseline pretreatment blood. Treatment denoted: 15 Gy SBRT to primary tumor, nephrectomy 4 weeks later. V lost 3 bases to trimming and J lost 7 bases, with 9 bases between them. Germline loops: CDR1 LNHDA, CDR2 SQIVND (reference sequence). The CDR3 consists of 12 residues. The repertoire was sequenced with immunoSEQ multiplex PCR; TCRdb's copy has only in-frame clones and lacks some. Among some 110,000 clones listed, approximately 78% were seen once. This clonotype was obtained from a woman aged 55-70 years with renal cell carcinoma. The specimen was blood, collected from a patient whose treatment included radiotherapy and nephrectomy. The chain links TRBV19 to TRBJ1-1, with D hard to call. This CDR3 is CASSIKGLEAFF. The CDR3 DNA reads TGTGCCAGTAGTATTAAGGGCCTTGAAGCTTTCTTT.